Below, 17 T cell receptor beta chains from the same sample are listed, as sequenced in a study of T cells in tuberculosis. Produced via immunoSEQ multiplex PCR; TCRdb's table is partial and in-frame only. The repertoire holds 20,000 to 25,000 clones, with approximately 97% as singletons. Sequencing input: PBMCs. Receptors originate from a donor between 10 and 29 years old with latent tuberculosis or without tuberculosis infection.

CDR3 DNA sequence: TGCGCCAGCAGCTTCCCACAGGGTGAAGACTATGGCTACACCTTC. Its translation is CASSFPQGEDYGYTF. This rearrangement joins TRBV4-1 to TRBJ1-2, with D maybe TRBD1 (6 bases). The germline V gene encodes CDR1 MGHRA and CDR2 YSYEKL. Trimming took 5 bases from V and 3 from J, leaving 16 bases between them. The CDR3 spans 15 residues.

The rearrangement joins TRBV4-2 to TRBJ2-7; 7 positions match TRBD2. The CDR3 length is 16 residues. J gave up 6 bases and V 1 base, and 12 bases lay outside the gene matches. The germline V gene encodes CDR1 LGHNA and CDR2 YNFKEQ. CDR3 nucleotides: TGTGCCAGCAGCCAAGTAAAGGGAGGGCTTACGGGCGAGCAGTACTTC. Its translation is CASSQVKGGLTGEQYF.

The chain couples TRBV28 to TRBJ1-5, with D perhaps matching TRBD1 (5 bases). V gave up 6 bases and J gave up 5 bases, with 14 bases separating them. Germline CDR1 and CDR2: MDHEN and SYDVKM. The CDR3 runs 14 residues. CDR3 amino acids: CASSAGGEDQPQHF. Here the CDR3 DNA reads TGTGCCAGCAGCGCGGGGGGGGAGGATCAGCCCCAGCATTTT.

This clone showed up just a few times. The chain carries TRBV10-3 and TRBJ1-1; D possibly corresponds to TRBD1 (6 bases). This CDR3 contains 13 residues. Trimming left V 4 bases short and J 4 bases short, with 10 bases between. In germline, CDR1 is ENHRY, CDR2 SYGVKD. CDR3 DNA: TGTGCCATCAGTGCGAGGGGGGGCACTGAAGCTTTCTTT. Residues: CAISARGGTEAFF.

J is TRBJ2-1 and V is TRBV19, with 12 bases matching TRBD2. The CDR3 runs 17 residues. The V gene end was trimmed by 1 base and the J gene end by 4 bases; junction bases not matched to a gene: 5. CDR1 is LNHDA, CDR2 SQIVND, per germline (reference sequence). The CDR3: CASSIGDGLAGYNEQFF. In DNA, the CDR3 is TGTGCCAGTAGTATAGGAGACGGACTAGCGGGATACAATGAGCAGTTCTTC.

The chain combines TRBV27 with TRBJ2-7; 7 bases map to TRBD1. Germline CDR1 MNHEY, CDR2 SMNVEV (reference sequence). The V and J ends lost 5 bases and 5 bases, in that order; junction bases with no gene match: 9. The CDR3 extends over 14 amino acids. The CDR3 DNA follows: TGTGCCAGCAGTCCCCGGACAGGAACAGACGAGCAGTACTTC. Its translation: CASSPRTGTDEQYF.

The chain carries TRBV27 and TRBJ1-2; 7 bases align to TRBD1. The V gene end was trimmed by 4 bases and the J gene end by 5 bases; junction bases not matched to a gene: 10. CDR1 and CDR2 (germline): MNHEY, SMNVEV (reference sequence). This CDR3 contains 15 residues. CDR3 region: CASSSLLGTEYGYTF. CDR3 coding DNA: TGTGCCAGCAGTTCCCTCCTAGGGACAGAATATGGCTACACCTTC.

This chain connects TRBV9 to TRBJ2-3, with 7 bases identical to TRBD2. Trimming removed 2 bases from V and 3 bases from J; junction bases left unmatched: 3. There are 14 residues in the CDR3. Germline V lookup: CDR1 SGDLS, CDR2 YYNGEE. The CDR3 reads CASSVGGDTDTQYF. CDR3 bases: TGTGCCAGCAGCGTTGGGGGGGATACAGATACGCAGTATTTT.

V gene TRBV7-2 combines with J gene TRBJ1-5; D gene ambiguous. Trimming removed 8 bases from V and 5 bases from J, with 13 bases in between. Germline V gene data show CDR1 as SGHTA and CDR2 as FQGNSA. The CDR3 is 13 residues long. The CDR3 loop reads CASREGLDQPQHF. The CDR3 DNA is TGTGCCAGCCGGGAGGGCTTGGATCAGCCCCAGCATTTT.

The chain couples TRBV7-9 to TRBJ1-1; D unresolved. The germline V gene encodes CDR1 SEHNR and CDR2 FQNEAQ (reference sequence). The CDR3 is made up of 12 amino acids. V was trimmed by 5 bases and J by 3 bases, leaving 7 bases between them. In DNA, the CDR3 is TGTGCCAGCAGCCCGTACTACACTGAAGCTTTCTTT. It is translated as CASSPYYTEAFF.

The count of this clone is one. The V and J genes are TRBV19 and TRBJ2-7; D remains unclear. Trimming shortened V by 6 bases and J by 2 bases, and 8 bases separated the two germline ends. Germline V gives CDR1 LNHDA, CDR2 SQIVND (reference sequence). This CDR3 is built from 12 residues. The CDR3: CASSEAPYEQYF. CDR3 nucleotide sequence: TGTGCCAGTAGCGAGGCGCCCTACGAGCAGTACTTC.

This clone was counted between two and nine times. The gene calls are TRBV9 and TRBJ1-2; TRBD1 might be the D (5 bases). Trimming took off 6 bases at V and 0 bases at J, with 15 bases between the two ends. This CDR3 is 15 amino acids long. Germline V gene lookup returns CDR1 SGDLS and CDR2 YYNGEE. The DNA of the CDR3 is TGTGCCAGCAACGTGGACGACAGTACTAACTATGGCTACACCTTC. This encodes CASNVDDSTNYGYTF.

The V call is TRBV16, the J call TRBJ2-7; tentative D call: TRBD2 (7 bases). Germline V gene lookup returns CDR1 KGHSY and CDR2 FQNENV. The CDR3 sequence is 14 residues long. V was pared by 5 bases and J by 3 bases, with 14 bases between. The DNA for the CDR3 is TGTGCCAGCAGCAGGGGGGGGAATAGCTACGAGCAGTACTTC. Translation gives CASSRGGNSYEQYF.

The rearrangement links TRBV29-1 to TRBJ1-1; maybe TRBD1 (6 bases). V lost 0 bases and J 8 bases, leaving 19 bases between the germline ends. The CDR3 loop spans 15 amino acids. In germline, CDR1 is SQVTM, CDR2 ANQGSEA. CDR3 sequence: CSVEDWMAGDYEAFF. The CDR3 nucleotides are TGCAGCGTTGAAGATTGGATGGCAGGGGACTACGAAGCTTTCTTT.

Written as DNA, the CDR3 is TGTGCCTGGAGTGTACGAGGCACAGATACGCAGTATTTT. It translates to CAWSVRGTDTQYF. The rearrangement links TRBV30 to TRBJ2-3; no firm D call. CDR1 is GTSNPN and CDR2 is SVGIG in the germline V gene (reference sequence). V lost 0 bases and J lost 1, with 5 bases in between. The CDR3 consists of 13 residues. The full variable domain, rest sourced from reference TRBV30 and TRBJ2-3, is SQTIHQWPATLVQPVGSPLSLECTVEGTSNPNLYWYRQAAGRGLQLLFYSVGIGQISSEVPQNLSASRPQDRQFILSSKKLLLSDSGFYLCAWSVRGTDTQYFGPGTRLTVL.

The genes are TRBV5-6 and TRBJ2-3; 9 positions match TRBD2. Trimming removed 0 bases from V and 6 bases from J; junction bases left unmatched: 11. The CDR3 is made up of 17 amino acids. CDR1 SGHDT and CDR2 YYEEEE come from the germline V gene. CDR3 coding DNA: TGTGCCAGCAGCTTGGCCGTGACTAGCGGTTTAGTGGATACGCAGTATTTT. Translating it yields CASSLAVTSGLVDTQYF. The variable domain in full, with the rest retrieved from reference TRBV5-6 and TRBJ2-3, is DAGVTQSPTHLIKTRGQQVTLRCSPKSGHDTVSWYQQALGQGPQFIFQYYEEEERQRGNFPDRFSGHQFPNYSSELNVNALLLGDSALYLCASSLAVTSGLVDTQYFGPGTRLTVL.

CDR3 amino acids: CASSLDRGYGYTF. CDR3 nucleotides: TGCGCCAGCAGTTTAGACAGGGGGTATGGCTACACCTTC. The chain has TRBV5-1 and TRBJ1-2; 9 bases align to TRBD1. CDR3 length equals 13 residues. V lost 5 bases and J lost 5; bases outside the gene matches: 4. CDR1 is SGHRS, CDR2 YFSETQ, per germline.